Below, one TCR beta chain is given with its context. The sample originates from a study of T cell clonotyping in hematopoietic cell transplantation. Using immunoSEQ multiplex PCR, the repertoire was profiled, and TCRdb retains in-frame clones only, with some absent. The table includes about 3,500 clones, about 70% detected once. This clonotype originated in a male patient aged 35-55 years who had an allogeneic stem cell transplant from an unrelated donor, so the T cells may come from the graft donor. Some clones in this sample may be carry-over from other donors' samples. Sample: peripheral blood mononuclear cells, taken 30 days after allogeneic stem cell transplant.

CDR3 nucleotide sequence: TGTGCCAGCAGTATCTTCCGGGACAGGCCAATTAACTATGGCTACACCTTC. Encoded protein: CASSIFRDRPINYGYTF. V usage is TRBV28 and J usage is TRBJ1-2, with 8 positions matching TRBD1. This CDR3 is built from 17 residues. The V gene end was trimmed by 5 bases and the J gene end by 1 base; junction bases not matched to a gene: 12. Germline V gives CDR1 MDHEN, CDR2 SYDVKM.